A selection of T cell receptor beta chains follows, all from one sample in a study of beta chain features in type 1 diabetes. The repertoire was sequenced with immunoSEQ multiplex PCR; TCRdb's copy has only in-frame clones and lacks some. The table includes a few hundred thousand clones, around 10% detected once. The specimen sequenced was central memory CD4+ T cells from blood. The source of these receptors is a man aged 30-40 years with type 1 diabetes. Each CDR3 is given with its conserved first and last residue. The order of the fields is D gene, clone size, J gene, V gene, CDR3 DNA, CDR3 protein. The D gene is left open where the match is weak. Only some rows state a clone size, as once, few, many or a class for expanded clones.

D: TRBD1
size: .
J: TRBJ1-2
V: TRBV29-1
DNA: TGCAGCGTCTCGGGACAGGGATATGGCTACACCTTC
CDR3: CSVSGQGYGYTF

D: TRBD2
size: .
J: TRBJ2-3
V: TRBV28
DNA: TGTGCCAGCAGTGGGACTAGCGGGATCAAAGATACGCAGTATTTT
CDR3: CASSGTSGIKDTQYF

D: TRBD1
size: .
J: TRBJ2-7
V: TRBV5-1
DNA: TGCGCCAGCAGCCGAGGACAGGACCCATACGAGCAGTACTTC
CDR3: CASSRGQDPYEQYF

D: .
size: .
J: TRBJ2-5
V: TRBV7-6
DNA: TGTGCCAGCAGCTTAGGCGCGGGATGGGAGACCCAGTACTTC
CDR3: CASSLGAGWETQYF

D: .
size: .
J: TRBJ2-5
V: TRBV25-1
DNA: TGTGCCAGCAGTGATTTCGAGACCCAGTACTTC
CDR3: CASSDFETQYF

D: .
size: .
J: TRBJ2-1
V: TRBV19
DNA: TGTGCCTCGGAGCCCGCGGGAACCTACAATGAGCAGTTCTTC
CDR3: CASEPAGTYNEQFF

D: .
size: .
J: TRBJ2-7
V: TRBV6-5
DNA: TGTGCCAGCAGCCCCATGGGAACCTCGGGGGAGCAGTACTTC
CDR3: CASSPMGTSGEQYF

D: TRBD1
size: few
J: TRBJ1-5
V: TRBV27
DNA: TGTGCCAGCAGCCCGGACAGGGGGTCTCAGCCCCAGCATTTT
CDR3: CASSPDRGSQPQHF

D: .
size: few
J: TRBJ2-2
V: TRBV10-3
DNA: TGTGCCATCAGGGGATGGGGTGTGAGGACCGGGGAGCTGTTTTTT
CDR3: CAIRGWGVRTGELFF

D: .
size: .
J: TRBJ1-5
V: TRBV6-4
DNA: TGTGCCAGCAGTGACTCGGAGGGATTGAATCAGCCCCAGCATTTT
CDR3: CASSDSEGLNQPQHF

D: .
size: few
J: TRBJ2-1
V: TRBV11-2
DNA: TGTGCCAGCAGCTTAGCCGGTTATGAGCAGTTCTTC
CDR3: CASSLAGYEQFF

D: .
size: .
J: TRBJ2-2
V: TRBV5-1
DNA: TGCGCCGGAAGGACAGATAACACCGGGGAGCTGTTTTTT
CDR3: CAGRTDNTGELFF

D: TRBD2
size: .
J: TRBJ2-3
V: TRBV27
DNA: TGTGCCAGCAGACTAGCGGGTTCTAGCACAGATACGCAGTATTTT
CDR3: CASRLAGSSTDTQYF

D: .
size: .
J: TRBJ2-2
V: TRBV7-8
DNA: TGTGCCAGCAGCTTAGTTCGGGAGAGCGGGGAGCTGTTTTTT
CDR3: CASSLVRESGELFF

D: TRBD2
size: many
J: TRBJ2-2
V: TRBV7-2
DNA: TGTGCCAGCAGCCTGAGACTAGCGGACACCGGGGAGCTGTTTTTT
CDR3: CASSLRLADTGELFF

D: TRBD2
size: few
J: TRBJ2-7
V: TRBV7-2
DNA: TGTGCCAGCAGCACGGGACTAGCGGGAGTAGCCTACGAGCAGTACTTC
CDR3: CASSTGLAGVAYEQYF

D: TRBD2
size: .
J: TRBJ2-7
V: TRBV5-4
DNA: TGTGCCAGCAGCCGTAGCGGGAGTGGGTCCTACGAGCAGTACTTC
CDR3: CASSRSGSGSYEQYF

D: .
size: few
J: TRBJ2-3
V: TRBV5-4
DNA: TGTGCCAGCAGCTCCCAGGGGGGAGGCACAGATACGCAGTATTTT
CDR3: CASSSQGGGTDTQYF

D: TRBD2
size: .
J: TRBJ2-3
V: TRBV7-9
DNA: TGTGCCAGCAGCTTTAATAGCGGGACCTATACAGATACGCAGTATTTT
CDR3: CASSFNSGTYTDTQYF

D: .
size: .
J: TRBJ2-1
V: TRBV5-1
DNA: TGCGCCAGCAGCTTGGGGGGGCCCAGACTAATCTACAATGAGCAGTTCTTC
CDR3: CASSLGGPRLIYNEQFF

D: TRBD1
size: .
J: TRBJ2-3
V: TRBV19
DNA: TGTGCCAGTAGCTACGGACAGGGGAGAACAGATACGCAGTATTTT
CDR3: CASSYGQGRTDTQYF

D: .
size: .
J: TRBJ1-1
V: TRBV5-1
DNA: TGCGCCAGCAGCCCTGGACTTAACACTGAAGCTTTCTTT
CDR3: CASSPGLNTEAFF

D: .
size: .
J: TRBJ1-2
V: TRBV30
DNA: TGTGCCTGGAGTGTATACTCTAACTATGGCTACACCTTC
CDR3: CAWSVYSNYGYTF

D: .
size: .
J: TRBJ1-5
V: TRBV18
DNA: TGTGCCAGCTCACCTGGGCAGACTCAGCCCCAGCATTTT
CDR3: CASSPGQTQPQHF

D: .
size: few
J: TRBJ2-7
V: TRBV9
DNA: TGTGCCAGCAGCCCCCTGGACATCTACGAGCAGTACTTC
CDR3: CASSPLDIYEQYF

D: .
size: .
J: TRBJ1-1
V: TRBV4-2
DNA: TGTGCCAGCAGCCAAGATGAGACAGGGAACACTGAAGCTTTCTTT
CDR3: CASSQDETGNTEAFF

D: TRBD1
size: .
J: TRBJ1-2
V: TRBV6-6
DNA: TGTGCCAGCAGCCGGGACAGCCTCTATGGCTACACCTTC
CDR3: CASSRDSLYGYTF

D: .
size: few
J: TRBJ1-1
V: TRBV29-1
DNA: TGCAGCGTCGACAGCAACACTGAAGCTTTCTTT
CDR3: CSVDSNTEAFF

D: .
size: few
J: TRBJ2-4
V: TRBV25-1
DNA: TGTGCCAGCAGTGAAGTCAGCTCTAGGGCCAAAAACATTCAGTACTTC
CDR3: CASSEVSSRAKNIQYF

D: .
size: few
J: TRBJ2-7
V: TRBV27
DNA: TGTGCCAGCAGTTTATCCCTCAGGGCACGGTACGAGCAGTACTTC
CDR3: CASSLSLRARYEQYF

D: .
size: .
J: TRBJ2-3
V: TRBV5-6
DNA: TGTGCCAGCAGCTCCAGGTTTGTCACAGATACGCAGTATTTT
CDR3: CASSSRFVTDTQYF

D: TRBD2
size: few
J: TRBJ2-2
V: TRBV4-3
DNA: TGCGCCAGCAGCCAAGATGTACTAGCGGGGGTCGGCGGGGAGCTGTTTTTT
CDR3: CASSQDVLAGVGGELFF

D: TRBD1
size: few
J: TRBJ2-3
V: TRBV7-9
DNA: TGTGCCAGCAGCTTAGGAGGGACAGGGGATACGCAGTATTTT
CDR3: CASSLGGTGDTQYF

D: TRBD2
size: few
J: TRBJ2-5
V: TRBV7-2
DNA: TGTGCCAGCAGTCGAGACCCCGGGACTAGAGGGGAAGAGACCCAGTACTTC
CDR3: CASSRDPGTRGEETQYF

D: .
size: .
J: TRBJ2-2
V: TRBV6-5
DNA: TGTGCCAGCAGTTACTCCGAGGTCCGCAGGGAGCTGTTTTTT
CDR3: CASSYSEVRRELFF

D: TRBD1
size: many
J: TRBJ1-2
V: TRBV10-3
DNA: TGTGCCATCAGTGGACAGGGGAGAGACTATGGCTACACCTTC
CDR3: CAISGQGRDYGYTF

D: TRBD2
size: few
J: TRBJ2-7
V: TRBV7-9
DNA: TGTGCCAGCAGTCCGACGGGGGGTTCATACGAGCAGTACTTC
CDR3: CASSPTGGSYEQYF

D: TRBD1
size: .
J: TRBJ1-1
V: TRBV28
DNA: TGTGCCAGCAGTGGCATGGGACAGGGAGACACTGAAGCTTTCTTT
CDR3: CASSGMGQGDTEAFF

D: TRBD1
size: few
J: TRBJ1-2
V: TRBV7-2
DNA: TGTGCCAGCAGCTTAGCGAGGGGGCGACCCTATGGCTACACCTTC
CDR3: CASSLARGRPYGYTF

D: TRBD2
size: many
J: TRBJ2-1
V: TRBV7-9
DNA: TGTGCCAGCAGCGCCAGACTAGCGGGAGTGGACAATGAGCAGTTCTTC
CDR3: CASSARLAGVDNEQFF

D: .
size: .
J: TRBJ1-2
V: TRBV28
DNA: TGTGCCATCCGGCCATATCATAACTATGGCTACACCTTC
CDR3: CAIRPYHNYGYTF

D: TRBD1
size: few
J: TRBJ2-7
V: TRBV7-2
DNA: TGTGCCAGCAGATGGGACAGCCTTACCTCCTACGAGCAGTACTTC
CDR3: CASRWDSLTSYEQYF